The source of this T cell receptor beta chain is a study of control samples from healthy donors and cancer patients. Assay: immunoSEQ multiplex PCR; the TCRdb copy retains only in-frame clones and omits some. The sample lists about 95,000 clones, 85% occurring once. The source of this sequence is a man aged 30 to 39 in good health. Sequenced sample: blood.

The chain's CDR3 is CASRPGGGDGYTF. In DNA form, the CDR3 reads TGTGCCAGCAGGCCAGGCGGGGGGGATGGCTACACCTTC. The chain has TRBV7-8 and TRBJ1-2; D is perhaps TRBD1 (5 bases). This CDR3 contains 13 residues. Trimming cost V 6 bases and J 6 bases, with 14 bases left between them. CDR1 and CDR2 from the germline V gene are SGHVS and FQNEAQ.